The 14 T cell receptor beta chains below were found in one sample sequenced in a study of shared clonotypes between healthy human individuals. Profiled with immunoSEQ multiplex PCR; TCRdb holds only in-frame clones, not every one. This repertoire shows approximately 2.4 million clones, approximately 96% found once; its top ten account for roughly 0.13%. Sequenced material: naive CD4+ T cells sorted from blood. As for subset: CD45RA+ positively selected. The receptors were sampled from a man aged 18 to 30 in good health.

CDR3 DNA sequence: TGTGCCAGCAGCCCCACCGGGGGAGTGGGCCAAGAGACCCAGTACTTC. Translation gives CASSPTGGVGQETQYF. The genes are TRBV7-9 and TRBJ2-5, with D perhaps TRBD2 (6 bases). Germline V gene lookup returns CDR1 SEHNR and CDR2 FQNEAQ (reference sequence). The CDR3 runs to 16 residues. Trimming took off 5 bases at V and 1 base at J, with 17 bases between the two ends.

This chain links TRBV28 with TRBJ1-4; D is unclear. Germline-derived CDR1 and CDR2 are MDHEN and SYDVKM. The CDR3 runs to 15 residues. V was shortened by 5 bases and J by 10 bases, with 20 bases between the two germline ends. DNA of the CDR3: TGTGCCAGCAGTCCCCCCGGTGCCAGCTACGGAAAACTGTTTTTT. As protein: CASSPPGASYGKLFF.

The rearrangement uses TRBV7-9 and TRBJ2-3, with 11 bases identical to TRBD2. Germline V CDR1 and CDR2: SEHNR, FQNEAQ (reference sequence). The CDR3 runs 15 residues. With V trimmed by 4 bases and J by 4 bases, 4 bases remained unmatched. CDR3 loop: CASSYSGGASDTQYF. CDR3 nucleotides: TGTGCCAGCAGCTATAGCGGGGGGGCCTCAGATACGCAGTATTTT.

As for this clone: Other DNA sequences from this sample encode an identical CDR3 as well. This rearrangement joins TRBV4-1 to TRBJ2-2, with TRBD2 matching over 8 bases. There are 16 residues in the CDR3. Looked up from germline, CDR1 is MGHRA and CDR2 is YSYEKL. J gave up 2 bases and V 1 base, and 3 bases lay outside the gene matches. The chain's CDR3 is CASSQGRGGNTGELFF. Written as DNA, the CDR3 is TGCGCCAGCAGCCAAGGACGGGGGGGTAACACCGGGGAGCTGTTTTTT.

With respect to this clone: Other DNA sequences in this sample translate to the same CDR3. Written as DNA, the CDR3 is TGTGCCAGCAGCTTACAGGGTCCGAACACTGAAGCTTTCTTT. It specifies CASSLQGPNTEAFF. J is TRBJ1-1 and V is TRBV7-9, with D perhaps matching TRBD1 (5 bases). CDR1 SEHNR and CDR2 FQNEAQ come from the germline V gene (reference sequence). CDR3 length: 14 amino acids. Trimming took 2 bases from V and 1 from J, leaving 8 bases between them.

The chain joins TRBV2 to TRBJ1-2; TRBD1 matches 7 bases. The CDR3 is 14 amino acids. Per germline, CDR1 SNHLY and CDR2 FYNNEI. The J segment lost 8 bases and the V segment lost 4 bases, leaving 10 bases of the junction unmatched. The CDR3 sequence: CASSAGGGRMGYTF. For the CDR3, the DNA is TGTGCCAGCAGTGCAGGGGGAGGAAGAATGGGCTACACCTTC.

The chain links TRBV5-4 to TRBJ2-1; 11 bases are shared with TRBD2. CDR3 size: 17 residues. The junction had 11 bases not matched to a gene; V was cut back by 2 bases and J by 7 bases. Germline V gene data show CDR1 as SGHNT and CDR2 as YYREEE (reference sequence). The CDR3 DNA follows: TGTGCCAGCAGCTTCCACTCCGGGACTAGCGGTGTTAATGAGCAGTTCTTC. This translates into CASSFHSGTSGVNEQFF.

The CDR3 sequence is CASSGRTTEAFF. The CDR3 DNA follows: TGTGCCAGCTCGGGCAGAACCACTGAAGCTTTCTTT. The chain employs TRBV18 and TRBJ1-1; no definite D call. The CDR3 sequence is 12 residues long. V lost 6 bases, J lost 4 bases, and 9 bases lay in between. Germline loops: CDR1 KGHSH, CDR2 LQKENI.

The chain has TRBV18 and TRBJ2-1; D is unclear. Trimming removed 3 bases from V and 7 bases from J, with 10 bases in between. The length of the CDR3 is 13 residues. CDR1 KGHSH and CDR2 LQKENI come from the germline V gene. The CDR3: CASSPNQGNEQFF. As DNA, the CDR3 is TGTGCCAGCTCACCCAATCAAGGTAATGAGCAGTTCTTC.

This chain joins TRBV7-8 and TRBJ1-1; D may be TRBD1 (5 bases). Trimming removed 5 bases from V and 3 bases from J, with 10 bases in between. This CDR3 is 13 amino acids long. CDR1 and CDR2 from the germline V gene are SGHVS and FQNEAQ. CDR3 coding DNA: TGTGCCAGCAGCCAACAGGTTGACACTGAAGCTTTCTTT. It yields the protein CASSQQVDTEAFF. Based on the CDR3 plus reference TRBV7-8 and TRBJ1-1, the full variable domain is GAGVSQSPRYKVAKRGQDVALRCDPISGHVSLFWYQQALGQGPEFLTYFQNEAQLDKSGLPSDRFFAERPEGSVSTLKIQRTQQEDSAVYLCASSQQVDTEAFFGQGTRLTVV.

V usage is TRBV6-5 and J usage is TRBJ1-2; perhaps TRBD1 as D (6 bases). Trimming pared 6 bases from V and 4 bases from J, leaving 12 bases between. This CDR3 has 13 amino acids. Germline loops: CDR1 MNHEY, CDR2 SVGAGI. CDR3 sequence reads: CASRPQGTYGYTF. In DNA form, the CDR3 reads TGTGCCAGCAGACCCCAGGGGACCTATGGCTACACCTTC.

The rearrangement joins TRBV2 to TRBJ2-3; 10 nucleotides match TRBD1. V was clipped by 5 bases and J by 1 base; unmatched bases: 3. This CDR3 contains 15 residues. Germline V CDR1 and CDR2: SNHLY, FYNNEI. The CDR3 DNA is TGTGCCAGCAGTCGGGACAGGGGAGGCACAGATACGCAGTATTTT. Amino acids: CASSRDRGGTDTQYF.

The chain employs TRBV5-8 and TRBJ2-4; possible D gene TRBD1, 6 bases. Germline V CDR1 and CDR2: SGHTS, YDEGEE. The CDR3 loop spans 11 amino acids. V was pared by 6 bases and J by 7 bases, with 8 bases between. DNA for the CDR3: TGTGCCAGCATCCAGGGGAACATTCAGTACTTC. It yields the protein CASIQGNIQYF.

The rearrangement uses TRBV11-1 and TRBJ2-3; 11 bases agree with TRBD1. Losses at the gene ends were 4 bases for V and 5 bases for J; bases not matched to a gene: 8. This CDR3 is 16 amino acids long. Germline CDR1 and CDR2: SGHAT and FQDESV (reference sequence). In DNA form, the CDR3 reads TGTGCCAGCAGCTCCCTGGGGGACAGGGGGAAAGATACGCAGTATTTT. Translation gives CASSSLGDRGKDTQYF.